This is a list of T cell receptor beta chains from one sample in a study of blood T cell repertoires in COVID-19. Generated by immunoSEQ multiplex PCR, the TCRdb table keeps only in-frame clones and is missing some. Of some 290,000 clones listed, roughly 90% are singletons. Source material: peripheral blood. The receptors were sampled from a woman aged 30 to 39 with COVID-19, enrolled during active disease. CDR3s include the opening cysteine and the closing phenylalanine or tryptophan. D genes are given only for firm matches. Only some rows state a clone size, as once, few, many or a class for expanded clones.

TRBV30,-,-,TRBJ1-3,TGTGCCTGGAGTACTGGGTCGGGATCTGGAAACACCATATATTTT,CAWSTGSGSGNTIYF
TRBV15,-,TRBD1,TRBJ1-5,TGTGCCACCAGAAACAGGGGAGATAGCAATCAGCCCCAGCATTTT,CATRNRGDSNQPQHF
TRBV29-1,-,TRBD1,TRBJ1-2,TGCAGCGGAGGACAGGGGAGCTATGGCTACACCTTC,CSGGQGSYGYTF
TRBV7-8,-,-,TRBJ2-3,TGTGCCAGCAACCTCCTAGGGGTCACAGATACGCAGTATTTT,CASNLLGVTDTQYF
TRBV7-9,-,-,TRBJ1-2,TGTGCCAGCAGCTTTACAGGATCTAACTATGGCTACACCTTC,CASSFTGSNYGYTF
TRBV30,-,-,TRBJ1-1,TGTGCCTGGACCCTTGTTCCGACAGGTGTGTTCGCTGAAGCTTTCTTT,CAWTLVPTGVFAEAFF
TRBV29-1,-,TRBD1,TRBJ1-2,TGCAGCGGGACAGGGGGTACTAACTATGGCTACACCTTC,CSGTGGTNYGYTF
TRBV15,-,-,TRBJ1-3,TGTGCCACCAGCAGGGAAACAAGGAGCTCTGGAAACACCATATATTTT,CATSRETRSSGNTIYF
TRBV5-1,-,TRBD1,TRBJ1-3,TGCGCCAGCAGCATACAGGGGAAAGGTTCTGGAAACACCATATATTTT,CASSIQGKGSGNTIYF
TRBV24-1,-,-,TRBJ2-1,TGTGCCACCGCCGGACAGATCAATGAGCAGTTCTTC,CATAGQINEQFF
TRBV7-9,-,TRBD1,TRBJ1-4,TGTGCCAGCAGCTCGGACAGGGGGCGGGTTAATGAAAAACTGTTTTTT,CASSSDRGRVNEKLFF
TRBV11-2,-,-,TRBJ1-6,TGTGCCAGCCAGCCGAGGAGAAATTCACCCCTCCACTTT,CASQPRRNSPLHF
TRBV27,-,TRBD2,TRBJ2-7,TGTGCCAGCAGTTCTCAGCGGGAAAACTACGAGCAGTACTTC,CASSSQRENYEQYF
TRBV10-3,few,-,TRBJ1-2,TGTGCCATCAGTGGGGCAGGGAATGGCTACACCTTC,CAISGAGNGYTF
TRBV5-4,-,-,TRBJ1-2,TGTGCCAGCAGCCCGGGGGCGGGAGGATCTAACTATGGCTACACCTTC,CASSPGAGGSNYGYTF
TRBV19,-,-,TRBJ2-1,TGTGCCACCCGTGGGGCTTCGAGCTCCTACAATGAGCAGTTCTTC,CATRGASSSYNEQFF
TRBV19,-,TRBD2,TRBJ2-7,TGTGCCAGTAGGGGACCCGGGACTAGCTCCTACGAGCAGTACTTC,CASRGPGTSSYEQYF
TRBV5-6,few,TRBD2,TRBJ2-3,TGTGCCAGCAGCAATAGCGGGGGCACAGATACGCAGTATTTT,CASSNSGGTDTQYF
TRBV7-9,-,TRBD1,TRBJ2-1,TGTGCCAGCAGCTCACCGGGACAGGGGGGTTCCTACAATGAGCAGTTCTTC,CASSSPGQGGSYNEQFF
TRBV5-4,-,-,TRBJ2-5,TGTGCCAGCAGCTTGGCCGAGGCAGGGCTGGAGACCCAGTACTTC,CASSLAEAGLETQYF
TRBV5-4,-,-,TRBJ1-1,TGTGCCAGCAGCTCCGGTGGGCTTCCGAACACTGAAGCTTTCTTT,CASSSGGLPNTEAFF
TRBV5-4,-,-,TRBJ2-7,TGTGCCAGCAGCTTGGGTAGCAACTACGAGCAGTACTTC,CASSLGSNYEQYF
TRBV29-1,once,TRBD1,TRBJ2-7,TGCAGCGCCCGTGGGGGACAGGGGGCGAACGAGCAGTACTTC,CSARGGQGANEQYF
TRBV27,-,TRBD2,TRBJ2-7,TGTGCCAGCACCCTTACGGGGAGGGGTCCCTACGAGCAGTACTTC,CASTLTGRGPYEQYF
TRBV28,-,TRBD1,TRBJ1-5,TGTGCCAGCAGTTCACGGGACAGCTTGTATAGCAATCAGCCCCAGCATTTT,CASSSRDSLYSNQPQHF
TRBV5-6,-,TRBD1,TRBJ2-5,TGTGCCAGCAGCCGGACAGGGTCGCGGACCGGGGAGACCCAGTACTTC,CASSRTGSRTGETQYF
TRBV2,-,-,TRBJ1-2,TGTGCCAGCAGCCCCGCGCAGGGCGGGGGCTATGGCTACACCTTC,CASSPAQGGGYGYTF
TRBV7-2,-,TRBD1,TRBJ1-1,TGTGCCAGCAGCCCCTCGACAGGGTTGAACACTGAAGCTTTCTTT,CASSPSTGLNTEAFF
TRBV18,-,TRBD1,TRBJ1-2,TGTGCCAGCTCACCTAACCTGGACAGGGAGGGTTATGGCTACACCTTC,CASSPNLDREGYGYTF
TRBV5-1,-,TRBD2,TRBJ2-7,TGCGCCAGCAGCTGGAGCACGTCTAGCGGGAGCGGCGAGCAGTACTTC,CASSWSTSSGSGEQYF
TRBV3-1/TRBV3-2,-,-,TRBJ2-2,TGTGCCAGCAGCACAACCACAGGGCTCGGGGAGCTGTTTTTT,CASSTTTGLGELFF
TRBV6-6,-,TRBD1,TRBJ1-6,TGTGCCAGCAGTCCACCCGGGACAGCTTTAATCCTTGGGTCACCCCTCCACTTT,CASSPPGTALILGSPLHF
TRBV7-9,-,TRBD1,TRBJ1-5,TGTGCCAGCAGCCCATCTTCAGGACAGGGATCTAATCAGCCCCAGCATTTT,CASSPSSGQGSNQPQHF
TRBV9,-,-,TRBJ2-2,TGTGCCAGCAGCGTAGGGGGGACTGCGAACACCGGGGAGCTGTTTTTT,CASSVGGTANTGELFF
TRBV30,-,-,TRBJ2-1,TGTGCCCGAGCGTTGGGGGCCTCCTACAATGAGCAGTTCTTC,CARALGASYNEQFF
TRBV28,-,TRBD1,TRBJ1-1,TGTGCCAGCACGCGTTCGGACAGGGGAGGAGAAGCTTTCTTT,CASTRSDRGGEAFF
TRBV20-1,-,TRBD1,TRBJ2-7,TGCAGTGCTAGTGATCCCCGAGACGACAGGGACTACGAGCAGTACTTC,CSASDPRDDRDYEQYF
TRBV10-1,once,TRBD1,TRBJ1-6,TGCGCCAGCACCGAGGGACAGAATAATTCACCCCTCCACTTT,CASTEGQNNSPLHF
TRBV5-4,-,-,TRBJ1-4,TGTGCCAGCAGCCTGACAGGTTCTAATGAAAAACTGTTTTTT,CASSLTGSNEKLFF
TRBV14,few,-,TRBJ1-1,TGTGCCAGCAGCCGACAGTCGAACACTGAAGCTTTCTTT,CASSRQSNTEAFF
TRBV5-1,-,TRBD1,TRBJ1-4,TGCGCCAGCAGCTCGACGGGACAGGGGACAACTAATGAAAAACTGTTTTTT,CASSSTGQGTTNEKLFF
TRBV6-6,-,TRBD1,TRBJ2-2,TGTGCCAGCAGCCCCGACAGGGGGCGAACCGGGGAGCTGTTTTTT,CASSPDRGRTGELFF
TRBV7-2,-,-,TRBJ2-3,TGTGCCAGCAGCCAAGCCCAGCGTGGAGATACGCAGTATTTT,CASSQAQRGDTQYF
TRBV5-8,-,TRBD2,TRBJ2-5,TGTGCCAGCAGCTTCTCCGGGACTAGCGGGGAGACCCAGTACTTC,CASSFSGTSGETQYF
TRBV10-3,-,TRBD1,TRBJ1-2,TGTGCCATCAGTGAGTCGATAGCGGACAGGGCGCCTACCTTC,CAISESIADRAPTF
TRBV7-2,-,-,TRBJ2-6,TGTGCCAGCAGCCCCCGGGTAGTCGGCTCTGGGGCCAACGTCCTGACTTTC,CASSPRVVGSGANVLTF
TRBV7-9,-,-,TRBJ2-7,TGTGCCAGCAAAGACGGGACTGCAGACTACGAGCAGTACTTC,CASKDGTADYEQYF
TRBV30,-,-,TRBJ1-6,TGTGCCTGGAGTGCCCAGGCAGGGTGGCAAAATTCACCCCTCCACTTT,CAWSAQAGWQNSPLHF
TRBV30,-,TRBD1,TRBJ1-5,TGTGCCTGGAGTGACAGGGGGGATCAGCCCCAGCATTTT,CAWSDRGDQPQHF
TRBV19,-,-,TRBJ2-3,TGTGCCAGTAGTGGGGAGACAGATACGCAGTATTTT,CASSGETDTQYF